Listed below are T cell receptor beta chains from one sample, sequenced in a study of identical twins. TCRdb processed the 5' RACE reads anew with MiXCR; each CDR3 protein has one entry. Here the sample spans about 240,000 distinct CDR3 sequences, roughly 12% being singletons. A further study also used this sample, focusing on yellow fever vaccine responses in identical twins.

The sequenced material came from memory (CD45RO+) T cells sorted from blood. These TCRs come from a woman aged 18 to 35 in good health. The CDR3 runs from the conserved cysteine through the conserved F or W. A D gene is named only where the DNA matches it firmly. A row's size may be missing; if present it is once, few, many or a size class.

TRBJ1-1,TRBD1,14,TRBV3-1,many,CASSQGQGNTEAFF,TGTGCCAGCAGTCAGGGACAGGGGAACACTGAAGCTTTCTTT
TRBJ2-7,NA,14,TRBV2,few,CASSSEQGGYEQYF,TGTGCCAGCAGTTCCGAACAGGGAGGCTACGAGCAGTACTTC
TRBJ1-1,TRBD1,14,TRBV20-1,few,CSARDLQGYTEAFF,TGCAGTGCTAGAGATCTACAGGGGTATACTGAAGCTTTCTTT
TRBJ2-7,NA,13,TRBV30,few,CAWSRTDLYEQYF,TGTGCCTGGAGTAGGACAGACCTCTACGAGCAGTACTTC
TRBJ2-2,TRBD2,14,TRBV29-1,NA,CSVTSGTDTGELFF,TGCAGCGTTACTAGCGGGACAGATACCGGGGAGCTGTTTTTT
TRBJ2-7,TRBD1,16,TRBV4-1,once,CASSRHRGQSTYEQYF,TGCGCCAGCAGCCGTCACAGGGGGCAATCAACCTACGAGCAGTACTTC
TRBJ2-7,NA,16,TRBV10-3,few,CAIRGTPGASGSEQYF,TGTGCCATCAGAGGCACCCCGGGGGCCAGTGGTAGCGAGCAGTACTTC
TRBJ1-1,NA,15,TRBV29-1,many,CSVVAIPLQNTEAFF,TGCAGCGTTGTGGCGATCCCACTCCAGAACACTGAAGCTTTCTTT
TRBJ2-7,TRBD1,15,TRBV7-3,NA,CASSLGDSQYYEQYF,TGTGCCAGCAGCTTAGGGGACAGTCAATACTACGAGCAGTACTTC
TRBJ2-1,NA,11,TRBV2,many,CASKNKAEQFF,TGTGCCAGCAAGAACAAGGCTGAGCAGTTCTTC
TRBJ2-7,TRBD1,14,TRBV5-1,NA,CASSPTGVVYEQYF,TGCGCCAGCAGCCCGACAGGGGTGGTCTACGAGCAGTACTTC
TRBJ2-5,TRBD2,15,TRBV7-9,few,CASSFGTSGRETQYF,TGTGCCAGCAGCTTCGGGACTAGCGGGAGGGAGACCCAGTACTTC
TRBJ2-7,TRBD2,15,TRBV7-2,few,CASSLRSGGTYEQYF,TGTGCCAGCAGCTTAAGAAGCGGGGGAACCTACGAGCAGTACTTC